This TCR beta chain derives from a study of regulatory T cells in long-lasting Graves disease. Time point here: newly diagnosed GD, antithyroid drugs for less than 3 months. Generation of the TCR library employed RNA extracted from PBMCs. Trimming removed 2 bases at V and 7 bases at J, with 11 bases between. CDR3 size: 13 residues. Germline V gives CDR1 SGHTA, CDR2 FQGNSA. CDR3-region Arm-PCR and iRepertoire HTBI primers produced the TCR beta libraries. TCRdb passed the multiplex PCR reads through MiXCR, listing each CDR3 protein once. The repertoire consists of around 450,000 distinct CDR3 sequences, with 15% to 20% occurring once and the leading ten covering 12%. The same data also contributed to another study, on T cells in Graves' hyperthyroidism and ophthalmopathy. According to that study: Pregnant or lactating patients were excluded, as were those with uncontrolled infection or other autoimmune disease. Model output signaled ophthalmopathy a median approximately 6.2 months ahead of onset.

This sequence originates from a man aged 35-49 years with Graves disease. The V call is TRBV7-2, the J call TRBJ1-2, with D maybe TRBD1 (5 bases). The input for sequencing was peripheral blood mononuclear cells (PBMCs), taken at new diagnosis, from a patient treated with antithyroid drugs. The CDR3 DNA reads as TGTGCCAGCAGCTTACCAGGGTGGCGTGGCTACACCTTC. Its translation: CASSLPGWRGYTF. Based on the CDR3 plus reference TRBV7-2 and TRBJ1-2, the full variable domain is GAGVSQSPSNKVTEKGKDVELRCDPISGHTALYWYRQSLGQGLEFLIYFQGNSAPDKSGLPSDRFSAERTGGSVSTLTIQRTQQEDSAVYLCASSLPGWRGYTFGSGTRLTVV.